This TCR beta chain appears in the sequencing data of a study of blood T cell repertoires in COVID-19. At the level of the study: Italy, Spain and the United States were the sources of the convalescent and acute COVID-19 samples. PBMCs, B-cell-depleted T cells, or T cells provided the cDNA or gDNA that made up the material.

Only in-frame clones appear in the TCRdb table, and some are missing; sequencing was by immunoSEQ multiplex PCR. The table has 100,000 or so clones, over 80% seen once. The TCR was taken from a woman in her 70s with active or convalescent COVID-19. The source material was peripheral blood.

Written as DNA, the CDR3 is TGTGCCAGCAGCTTGGGGGCTCTTGGGAACTATGGCTACACCTTC. This sequence encodes CASSLGALGNYGYTF. This chain links TRBV5-6 with TRBJ1-2; unclear D gene. The CDR3 loop spans 15 amino acids. With 0 bases removed from V and 2 bases from J, the gap between germline ends came to 11 bases. The V gene's germline CDR1 is SGHDT and CDR2 YYEEEE.